This T cell receptor (beta chain) was profiled in a study of cytomegalovirus exposure and HLA in healthy donors. At the level of the study: The same platform was used for the roughly 120 validation repertoires as for the approximately 720 first-cohort repertoires, as reported in a later analysis.

A remark on this clone: Its matching antigen is unknown.

This table comes from immunoSEQ multiplex PCR, and its TCRdb copy is limited to in-frame clones, with some not included. The sample includes approximately 260,000 clones, approximately 86% of them seen just once. The donors were part of the validation cohort, which consisted of under 150 subjects and was separate from the first cohort of around 620 subjects. General observations from the study: TCR sequences were mostly rare, though some public TCRs occurred in many donors.

This receptor was obtained from a woman aged 25 to 39 in good health and CMV-seropositive. The sequenced sample was PBMCs.

In DNA form, the CDR3 reads TGCGCCAGCAGTGAGTCAACAGCTTATAGCAATCAGCCCCAGCATTTT. Translating it yields CASSESTAYSNQPQHF. V usage is TRBV10-2 and J usage is TRBJ1-5, with unresolved D. The germline V and J ends were trimmed by 0 bases and 0 bases, with 9 bases remaining between them. The CDR3 runs to 16 residues. Looked up from germline, CDR1 is WSHSY and CDR2 is SAAADI.